Each of the 14 T cell receptor beta chains below was sequenced from the same sample in a study of preoperative IRX-2 immunotherapy in early breast cancer. The table came from immunoSEQ multiplex PCR; TCRdb's copy has only in-frame clones and leaves some out. The sample carries approximately 98,000 clones, more than 80% recorded once. Treatment given: preoperative locoregional IRX-2 cytokine immunotherapy. The input for sequencing was tumor tissue, taken after IRX-2 immunotherapy. The receptors stem from a human donor with breast cancer.

With respect to this clone: A nucleotide was unread or ambiguous, so the corresponding amino acid is written X. This chain uses TRBV18 with TRBJ2-5; D uncertain. V was clipped by 5 bases and J by 0 bases, with 4 bases between them. The germline CDR1 and CDR2 sequences are KGHSH and LQKENI. The CDR3 runs 12 residues. The CDR3 coding sequence is TGTGCCAGCTCAYCAAACCAAGAGACCCAGTACTTC. Protein product: CASSXNQETQYF.

This clone has just one count. This chain links TRBV30 with TRBJ2-3; 11 nucleotides agree with TRBD2. There are 16 residues in the CDR3. Looked up from germline, CDR1 is GTSNPN and CDR2 is SVGIG (reference sequence). Trimming removed 0 bases from V and 2 bases from J; junction bases left unmatched: 4. The chain's CDR3 is CAWSVGLAGVTDTQYF. The CDR3 DNA sequence: TGTGCCTGGAGTGTAGGACTAGCGGGTGTCACAGATACGCAGTATTTT.

On this clone itself: Other nucleotide sequences in the sample specify the same CDR3. In DNA form, the CDR3 reads TGTGCCAGCAGTTTCGGTGGTAGCAATCAGCCCCAGCATTTT. Residues: CASSFGGSNQPQHF. V is TRBV28 and J is TRBJ1-5; D is unresolved. Between the trimmed V and J ends, which lost 3 bases and 0 bases, there was a span of 6 bases. Looked up from germline, CDR1 is MDHEN and CDR2 is SYDVKM. CDR3 length equals 14 residues.

The chain uses TRBV10-2 and TRBJ2-3; 10 bases map to TRBD2. The length of the CDR3 is 18 residues. J gave up 0 bases and V 6 bases, and 12 bases lay outside the gene matches. From germline, CDR1 is WSHSY and CDR2 SAAADI. The CDR3 is CASRKGLGLATSTDTQYF. The CDR3 DNA reads TGCGCCAGCAGAAAGGGGTTGGGACTAGCGACTAGCACAGATACGCAGTATTTT.

V usage is TRBV5-1 and J usage is TRBJ1-2; 11 positions agree with TRBD1. CDR1 is SGHRS, CDR2 YFSETQ, per germline. The CDR3 extends over 14 amino acids. V shed 3 bases and J 9 bases; nucleotides not matched to a gene: 7. The CDR3 here is CASSWTGGADSYTF. The CDR3 DNA reads as TGCGCCAGCAGCTGGACAGGGGGCGCGGACAGCTACACCTTC.

The chain links TRBV5-1 to TRBJ1-2, with 7 bases identical to TRBD1. Germline trimming cut 4 bases from V and 6 bases from J; bases unmatched to any gene: 9. The germline gives CDR1 SGHRS, CDR2 YFSETQ. The CDR3 has 14 residues. The CDR3 protein is CASSLGQELNGYTF. CDR3 sequence (DNA): TGCGCCAGCAGCCTAGGACAGGAGCTCAATGGCTACACCTTC. Full variable domain (rest looked up from reference TRBV5-1 and TRBJ1-2): KAGVTQTPRYLIKTRGQQVTLSCSPISGHRSVSWYQQTPGQGLQFLFEYFSETQRNKGNFPGRFSGRQFSNSRSEMNVSTLELGDSALYLCASSLGQELNGYTFGSGTRLTVV.

The V gene is TRBV5-1, the J gene TRBJ2-1; 10 bases fit TRBD2. The trim removed 0 bases at V and 8 bases at J, leaving 11 bases unmatched. CDR1 is SGHRS and CDR2 is YFSETQ in the germline V gene. This CDR3 contains 17 residues. The CDR3 spells CASSLGGAGGFFDEQFF. CDR3 DNA: TGCGCCAGCAGCTTGGGGGGAGCGGGAGGGTTTTTCGATGAGCAGTTCTTC.

The J gene is TRBJ2-1, the V gene TRBV19; tentatively, D is TRBD2 (5 bases). The CDR3 consists of 13 residues. The V and J ends lost 4 bases and 4 bases respectively, with 8 bases between them. The germline CDR1 and CDR2 sequences are LNHDA and SQIVND (reference sequence). CDR3 sequence (DNA): TGTGCCAGTAGTAACGGGAATTACAATGAGCAGTTCTTC. Translated: CASSNGNYNEQFF.

DNA for the CDR3: TGTGCCAGCAGCTTAGGTCGGGAAGGCCAAGAGACCCAGTACTTC. It is translated as CASSLGREGQETQYF. This chain uses TRBV11-3 with TRBJ2-5, with a weak D call TRBD2 (5 bases). Germline-derived CDR1 and CDR2 are SGHNT and YENEEA. V shed 1 base and J shed 1 base, with 10 bases lying between them. This CDR3 has 15 amino acids.

This sequence joins TRBV1 and TRBJ2-2; the D segment call TRBD2 is taken from the table without a DNA check. TRBV1 is assigned pseudogene status. CDR3 length: 16 amino acids. CDR3 in amino acids: CASSQRRGVGAGELFF. In DNA, the CDR3 is TGCGCCAGCAGCCAAAGGCGCGGGGTCGGAGCCGGGGAGCTGTTTTTT.

The CDR3 reads CASSFGSTLAGGFYEQFF. CDR3 DNA: TGTGCCAGCAGCTTTGGGTCCACACTAGCGGGGGGGTTCTATGAGCAGTTCTTC. The V and J genes are TRBV7-6 and TRBJ2-1; TRBD2 matches at 13 bases. V gave up 3 bases and J gave up 8 bases; unmatched junction bases: 13. In germline, CDR1 is SGHVS, CDR2 FNYEAQ. This CDR3 is built from 18 residues.

The chain is built from TRBV7-1 and TRBJ1-1; tentatively, D is TRBD1 (5 bases). TRBV7-1 is filed as an ORF, its function uncertain. This CDR3 spans 15 amino acids. V was shortened by 3 bases and J by 0 bases, with 11 bases between the two germline ends. CDR3 coding DNA: TGTGCCAGCAGCTCCCGGGACCGCCTGAACACTGAAGCTTTCTTT. This sequence encodes CASSSRDRLNTEAFF.

This chain links TRBV5-2 with TRBJ2-1; the table assigns TRBD1, which was not confirmed against the DNA. TRBV5-2 is assigned pseudogene status. The CDR3 sequence is 13 residues long. CDR3 sequence: CASRGLQDHEQFF. CDR3 nucleotide sequence: TGTGCCAGCAGGGGATTACAGGATCATGAGCAGTTCTTC.

The chain combines TRBV9 with TRBJ2-7; no definite D call. CDR3 length: 12 residues. Germline V gene lookup returns CDR1 SGDLS and CDR2 YYNGEE. The V and J ends lost 10 bases and 3 bases respectively, with 14 bases between them. CDR3: CARPLVYYEQYF. DNA of the CDR3: TGTGCCCGTCCCCTGGTGTACTACGAGCAGTACTTC.